The 11 T cell receptor beta chains presented below share a single source sample, sequenced in a study of T cells in localized non-small cell lung cancer. The protocol was immunoSEQ multiplex PCR, while the TCRdb copy is restricted to in-frame clones and leaves out a portion. The sample carries under 100,000 clones, 85% to 90% recorded once. The sequencing used peripheral blood, collected before any cancer treatment. These receptors were collected from a woman aged 35 to 70 with stage I squamous cell lung carcinoma.

This sequence joins TRBV29-1 and TRBJ2-1; 14 bases are a match to TRBD2. The CDR3 consists of 15 residues. The germline gives CDR1 SQVTM, CDR2 ANQGSEA. The ends lost 2 bases at V and 7 bases at J; junction bases unmatched: 4. The CDR3, as DNA: TGCAGCGTTGAACGACTAGCGGGGGGGCTGAATGAGCAGTTCTTC. As protein: CSVERLAGGLNEQFF.

The chain recombines TRBV6-5 with TRBJ1-5; tentatively, D is TRBD1 (6 bases). The germline CDR1 and CDR2 sequences are MNHEY and SVGAGI. CDR3 size: 14 residues. V lost 5 bases and J 4 bases, leaving 12 bases between the germline ends. The CDR3, as DNA: TGTGCCAGCAGTCCACAACAGGGAAATCAGCCCCAGCATTTT. Its protein is CASSPQQGNQPQHF.

V and J are TRBV30 and TRBJ1-2, with D possibly TRBD1 on 5 matching bases. The germline V and J ends were trimmed by 3 bases and 3 bases, with 14 bases remaining between them. The CDR3 spans 14 residues. The germline V gene has CDR1 GTSNPN and CDR2 SVGIG (reference sequence). CDR3 bases: TGTGCCTGGAGGGGGAGGGGCGGACACTATGGCTACACCTTC. It codes for CAWRGRGGHYGYTF.

This sequence joins TRBV10-2 and TRBJ1-1, with TRBD1 matching 7 bases. The trim removed 8 bases at V and 6 bases at J, leaving 6 bases unmatched. Germline lookup yields CDR1 WSHSY and CDR2 SAAADI. The CDR3 has 12 amino acids. CDR3 coding DNA: TGCGCCAGCCGGACAGGTCTGGCTGAAGCTTTCTTT. It translates to CASRTGLAEAFF.

This rearrangement joins TRBV19 to TRBJ2-7, with 8 bases identical to TRBD1. CDR1 and CDR2 (germline): LNHDA, SQIVND (reference sequence). The CDR3 length is 16 residues. J was trimmed by 6 bases and V by 3 bases; bases with no gene match: 13. CDR3 DNA sequence: TGTGCCAGTAGTATCCCCCCGGAAGGACAGGGTGGCGAGCAGTACTTC. Protein: CASSIPPEGQGGEQYF.

J is TRBJ2-7 and V is TRBV5-1; D call uncertain. There are 13 residues in the CDR3. The V gene lost 0 bases and the J gene lost 2 bases, with 6 bases spanning the gap. Germline V gene data show CDR1 as SGHRS and CDR2 as YFSETQ. Written as DNA, the CDR3 is TGCGCCAGCAGCTTGGAACAGACCTACGAGCAGTACTTC. This gives the protein CASSLEQTYEQYF.

V is TRBV4-2 and J is TRBJ1-2; D is uncertain. This CDR3 has 15 residues. In germline, CDR1 is LGHNA, CDR2 YNFKEQ. The V end was cut by 1 base, the J end by 4 bases, with 13 bases between. The CDR3 nucleotides are TGTGCCAGCAGCCAAGTAATTGAAGATTTCTATGGCTACACCTTC. It specifies CASSQVIEDFYGYTF.

This sequence joins TRBV5-8 and TRBJ1-2; D ambiguous. V lost 0 bases and J lost 4, with 16 bases in between. The CDR3 totals 16 residues. CDR1 is SGHTS and CDR2 is YDEGEE in the germline V gene. The DNA for the CDR3 is TGTGCCAGCAGCTTGGGCAGTACCACAGCTTTCTATGGCTACACCTTC. The encoded protein is CASSLGSTTAFYGYTF.

This clone was seen only once. The chain is built from TRBV9 and TRBJ2-3, with TRBD2 matching 9 bases. CDR1 and CDR2 from the germline V gene are SGDLS and YYNGEE. Trimming cost V 3 bases and J 3 bases; bases outside gene matches: 5. The CDR3 totals 15 residues. The CDR3 sequence: CASSGLTSGTDTQYF. DNA for the CDR3: TGTGCCAGCAGCGGACTGACTAGCGGAACAGATACGCAGTATTTT.

The J gene is TRBJ1-1, the V gene TRBV5-6; unclear D gene. This CDR3 is built from 15 residues. Germline V gene data show CDR1 as SGHDT and CDR2 as YYEEEE. Trimming stripped 6 bases from V and 0 bases from J, with 15 bases between. The CDR3 DNA sequence: TGTGCCAGCACCTCTTCGTGGAGTATGAACACTGAAGCTTTCTTT. This gives the protein CASTSSWSMNTEAFF.

This clone was detected only a few times. The chain is built from TRBV19 and TRBJ1-2; no reliable D call. Trimming took off 6 bases at V and 8 bases at J, with 16 bases between the two ends. The CDR3 consists of 13 residues. CDR1 is LNHDA and CDR2 is SQIVND in the germline V gene (reference sequence). For the CDR3, the DNA is TGTGCCAGTAGGCCCGCTAATGGCCGGGGCTACACCTTC. Its protein product is CASRPANGRGYTF.